Below, 31 T cell receptor beta chains from the same sample are listed, as sequenced in a study of blood T cell repertoires in COVID-19 (dated by TCRdb to the early 2020s). The library was produced with the immunoSEQ multiplex PCR assay. In TCRdb, the immuneACCESS table is reduced to in-frame sequences with V and J assigned. These tables do not hold every clone; where another copy was compared, an unresolved V gene accounts for under half, and the others remain unexplained. The sample data list tens of thousands of clones, and about 82% of these were observed just once. The ten biggest clones cover approximately 16% of the sample. Sequenced: peripheral blood. The receptors come from a human donor in a cohort sampled during active COVID-19.

The chain recombines TRBV9 with TRBJ2-7, with D unclear. Trimming took 0 bases from V and 2 from J, leaving 9 bases between them. Per germline, CDR1 SGDLS and CDR2 YYNGEE. This CDR3 is built from 14 residues. Written as DNA, the CDR3 is TGTGCCAGCAGCGTAGGACAATCTCCCTACGAGCAGTACTTC. It is translated as CASSVGQSPYEQYF.

The chain has TRBV5-1 and TRBJ2-1, with 12 bases lining up with TRBD2. The CDR3 is 16 amino acids. From germline, CDR1 is SGHRS and CDR2 YFSETQ. V shed 0 bases, J shed 8 bases, and the junction held 6 bases outside the gene matches. CDR3 sequence reads: CASSLALAGGSDEQFF. Written as DNA, the CDR3 is TGCGCCAGCAGCTTGGCCCTAGCGGGGGGGTCCGATGAGCAGTTCTTC.

This chain connects TRBV11-2 to TRBJ2-5; perhaps TRBD1 as D (6 bases). The CDR3 covers 14 residues. Germline V gives CDR1 SGHAT, CDR2 FQNNGV. V lost 1 base and J lost 5, with 11 bases in between. CDR3 sequence reads: CASSLVGALETQYF. CDR3 sequence (DNA): TGTGCCAGCAGCTTAGTGGGGGCATTGGAGACCCAGTACTTC.

Here the CDR3 DNA reads TGCAGCGTTTCGATCCCACATCCAGGGGCCTATGGCTACACCTTC. Its translation is CSVSIPHPGAYGYTF. V gene TRBV29-1 combines with J gene TRBJ1-2; a possible D gene is TRBD1 (6 bases). Looked up from germline, CDR1 is SQVTM and CDR2 is ANQGSEA. The CDR3 consists of 15 residues. The V gene lost 5 bases and the J gene lost 4 bases, with 20 bases spanning the gap.

The chain uses TRBV7-8 and TRBJ2-7; tentative D call: TRBD1 (5 bases). The germline V gene has CDR1 SGHVS and CDR2 FQNEAQ. The CDR3 totals 14 residues. Trimming removed 8 bases at V and 0 bases at J, with 14 bases between. CDR3 protein: CASLVGPSSYEQYF. CDR3 coding DNA: TGTGCCAGCCTCGTGGGGCCTAGCTCCTACGAGCAGTACTTC.

The V and J genes are TRBV24-1 and TRBJ1-2; 9 nucleotides align to TRBD1. This CDR3 spans 14 amino acids. The junction had 8 bases not matched to a gene; V was cut back by 5 bases and J by 8 bases. The germline V gene has CDR1 KGHDR and CDR2 SFDVKD. The CDR3 DNA sequence: TGTGCCACCAGTGGATGGACAGGGGAGGGCGGCTACACCTTC. It yields the protein CATSGWTGEGGYTF.

V and J are TRBV11-3 and TRBJ1-2, with 9 bases that match TRBD1. The CDR3 consists of 14 residues. Germline V gives CDR1 SGHNT, CDR2 YENEEA. After removal of 1 base from V and 5 bases from J, the junction contained 2 bases not matched to a gene. CDR3 amino acids: CASSLGGTGYGYTF. The CDR3 DNA sequence: TGTGCCAGCAGCTTAGGTGGGACAGGGTATGGCTACACCTTC.

The chain links TRBV2 to TRBJ1-2; a weak D match, TRBD1 (5 bases). V was clipped by 6 bases and J by 1 base, with 12 bases between them. The CDR3 loop spans 14 amino acids. Germline V CDR1 and CDR2: SNHLY, FYNNEI. CDR3 in amino acids: CASRSGGGNYGYTF. DNA for the CDR3: TGTGCCAGCAGGTCGGGGGGGGGTAACTATGGCTACACCTTC.

This clone has more than one count but fewer than ten. V is TRBV6-5 and J is TRBJ1-5; TRBD1 matches 12 bases. The CDR3 has 15 residues. Looked up from germline, CDR1 is MNHEY and CDR2 is SVGAGI. J gave up 7 bases and V 6 bases, and 7 bases lay outside the gene matches. The CDR3 nucleotides read TGTGCCAGCAGCTCCGGGACAGGGGGCTTCCAGCCCCAGCATTTT. This gives the protein CASSSGTGGFQPQHF.

The chain uses TRBV4-3 and TRBJ1-2, with 7 bases fitting TRBD1. The germline CDR1 and CDR2 sequences are LGHNA and YSLEER. The V gene end was trimmed by 0 bases and the J gene end by 4 bases; junction bases not matched to a gene: 11. This CDR3 is 17 amino acids long. The CDR3 region has the DNA TGCGCCAGCAGCCAAGAATCTATTAGGGACAGCCTCTATGGCTACACCTTC. The encoded protein is CASSQESIRDSLYGYTF.

This clone came up a few times. The V and J genes are TRBV7-8 and TRBJ2-1, with 7 positions matching TRBD1. The CDR3 covers 13 residues. Germline CDR1 is SGHVS and CDR2 is FQNEAQ. The trim removed 5 bases at V and 9 bases at J, leaving 7 bases unmatched. The chain's CDR3 is CASSPGQFGEQFF. The CDR3 DNA reads as TGTGCCAGCAGCCCGGGACAGTTTGGTGAGCAGTTCTTC.

The sample holds a few counts of this clone. V and J are TRBV30 and TRBJ2-5, with D possibly TRBD1 on 6 matching bases. Deletions cut 2 bases from V and 1 base from J, with 14 bases between. The CDR3 loop spans 15 amino acids. Germline CDR1 is GTSNPN and CDR2 is SVGIG (reference sequence). CDR3 bases: TGTGCCTGGAGTTTCAAACCGGACAGCCAAGAGACCCAGTACTTC. This gives the protein CAWSFKPDSQETQYF.

The chain recombines TRBV6-1 with TRBJ1-1, with D tentatively TRBD1 (6 bases). CDR3 length equals 16 residues. The V and J ends lost 2 bases and 0 bases respectively, with 13 bases between them. Germline loops: CDR1 MNHNS, CDR2 SASEGT. The CDR3 sequence: CASSEYTNRVNTEAFF. The CDR3 DNA reads as TGTGCCAGCAGTGAATATACCAACAGGGTGAACACTGAAGCTTTCTTT.

The chain recombines TRBV7-9 with TRBJ2-3, with D possibly TRBD2 on 7 matching bases. Per germline, CDR1 SEHNR and CDR2 FQNEAQ (reference sequence). Trimming stripped 5 bases from V and 5 bases from J, with 17 bases between. CDR3 length equals 15 residues. The CDR3 DNA reads TGTGCCAGCAGCGACACCCGGGGGGCGGGAGATACGCAGTATTTT. Its protein is CASSDTRGAGDTQYF.

The rearrangement uses TRBV5-8 and TRBJ2-7, with D hard to call. With 1 base removed from V and 3 bases from J, the gap between germline ends came to 11 bases. Germline assignment: CDR1 SGHTS and CDR2 YDEGEE. The CDR3 has 14 residues. CDR3 region: CASSLPGRLYEQYF. The CDR3, as DNA: TGTGCCAGCAGCTTGCCAGGCCGCCTCTACGAGCAGTACTTC.

Regarding this clone: The same CDR3 also results from other DNA sequences found in this sample. The chain uses TRBV3-1 (or the pseudogene TRBV3-2) and TRBJ2-1; 12 positions agree with TRBD2. V was pared by 1 base and J by 10 bases, with 8 bases of the junction left unmatched. CDR3 length: 16 residues. Germline V gives CDR1 LGHDT, CDR2 YNNKEL (reference sequence). The CDR3: CASSQVTSGGWGEQFF. CDR3 nucleotide sequence: TGTGCCAGCAGCCAAGTAACTAGCGGGGGGTGGGGGGAGCAGTTCTTC.

The chain joins TRBV5-4 to TRBJ2-7; 7 bases fit TRBD1. Germline CDR1 SGHNT, CDR2 YYREEE (reference sequence). The CDR3 covers 14 residues. J was trimmed by 2 bases and V by 4 bases; bases with no gene match: 6. CDR3 amino acids: CASSNRDSTYEQYF. CDR3 sequence (DNA): TGTGCCAGCAGCAACCGGGACAGCACCTACGAGCAGTACTTC.

The rearrangement links TRBV18 to TRBJ2-7; TRBD1 agrees at 9 bases. Germline values: CDR1 KGHSH, CDR2 LQKENI. The CDR3 extends over 13 amino acids. V shed 2 bases, J shed 4 bases, and the junction held 0 bases outside the gene matches. CDR3 residues: CASSPGTGYEQYF. The CDR3 DNA is TGTGCCAGCTCACCAGGGACAGGGTACGAGCAGTACTTC.

This sequence joins TRBV13 and TRBJ2-3; D is undetermined. The V gene lost 2 bases and the J gene lost 5 bases, with 2 bases spanning the gap. Per the germline V gene, CDR1 is PRHDT and CDR2 is FYEKMQ (reference sequence). The CDR3 length is 11 residues. The CDR3 region is CASSLRDTQYF. In DNA, the CDR3 is TGTGCCAGCAGCTTACGAGATACGCAGTATTTT.

The V call is TRBV9, the J call TRBJ2-2; 7 nucleotides line up with TRBD1. J lost 4 bases, V lost 3 bases, and 12 bases had no gene match. The CDR3 consists of 17 residues. CDR1 and CDR2 (germline): SGDLS, YYNGEE. CDR3 bases: TGTGCCAGCAGCGGTGAGCCGACAGGGTTGGCCACCGGGGAGCTGTTTTTT. Translation gives CASSGEPTGLATGELFF.

V usage is TRBV12-3 or TRBV12-4 and J usage is TRBJ1-4; D remains ambiguous. CDR3 length: 13 amino acids. The V end was cut by 10 bases, the J end by 0 bases, with 9 bases between. The CDR3 here is CATSGATNEKLFF. DNA of the CDR3: TGTGCCACTTCAGGTGCAACTAATGAAAAACTGTTTTTT.

The V gene is TRBV9, the J gene TRBJ1-2; D is unresolved. The CDR3 is made up of 14 amino acids. Germline V gene data show CDR1 as SGDLS and CDR2 as YYNGEE. The germline V and J ends were trimmed by 0 bases and 4 bases, with 10 bases remaining between them. The CDR3 region has the DNA TGTGCCAGCAGCGTAGTGGCAGGCCCCTATGGCTACACCTTC. Translated, it gives CASSVVAGPYGYTF. The full variable domain, with the rest looked up from reference TRBV9 and TRBJ1-2, is DSGVTQTPKHLITATGQRVTLRCSPRSGDLSVYWYQQSLDQGLQFLIQYYNGEERAKGNILERFSAQQFPDLHSELNLSSLELGDSALYFCASSVVAGPYGYTFGSGTRLTVV.

CDR3 loop: CASSWAGNPYGYTF. The CDR3 DNA sequence: TGCGCCAGCAGCTGGGCAGGAAACCCCTATGGCTACACCTTC. This chain joins TRBV5-1 and TRBJ1-2; no firm D call. V was pared by 3 bases and J by 4 bases, with 13 bases between. CDR3 length equals 14 residues. The germline V gene has CDR1 SGHRS and CDR2 YFSETQ.

This clone was counted only a few times. The chain recombines TRBV28 with TRBJ2-5; 13 bases fit TRBD2. The CDR3 loop spans 16 amino acids. Germline V gene sequence: CDR1 MDHEN, CDR2 SYDVKM. V shed 6 bases, J shed 4 bases, and the junction held 8 bases outside the gene matches. DNA of the CDR3: TGTGCCAGCAGGGACGGGACTAGCGGGGTTCGAGAGACCCAGTACTTC. This translates into CASRDGTSGVRETQYF.

CDR3 protein: CAISADPRGYSNQPQHF. DNA of the CDR3: TGTGCCATCAGCGCAGACCCTCGGGGATATAGCAATCAGCCCCAGCATTTT. The chain joins TRBV10-3 to TRBJ1-5, with no clear D. Trimming removed 6 bases from V and 0 bases from J, with 18 bases in between. CDR3 size: 17 residues. Per the germline V gene, CDR1 is ENHRY and CDR2 is SYGVKD.

The rearrangement uses TRBV7-9 and TRBJ2-3; TRBD1 agrees at 9 bases. The CDR3 has 15 amino acids. The junction had 4 bases not matched to a gene; V was cut back by 5 bases and J by 1 base. Germline V gene data show CDR1 as SEHNR and CDR2 as FQNEAQ (reference sequence). The CDR3 nucleotides are TGTGCCAGCAGCGGACGGACAGGGGGCACAGATACGCAGTATTTT. Translated, it gives CASSGRTGGTDTQYF.

The V call is TRBV7-2, the J call TRBJ2-3; no firm D call. V shed 3 bases and J shed 5 bases, with 12 bases lying between them. Per germline, CDR1 SGHTA and CDR2 FQGNSA. The length of the CDR3 is 14 residues. DNA of the CDR3: TGTGCCAGCAGCTTGAGGCTAGTAGGAGATACGCAGTATTTT. This translates into CASSLRLVGDTQYF. Complete variable domain (other parts from reference TRBV7-2 and TRBJ2-3): GAGVSQSPSNKVTEKGKDVELRCDPISGHTALYWYRQSLGQGLEFLIYFQGNSAPDKSGLPSDRFSAERTGGSVSTLTIQRTQQEDSAVYLCASSLRLVGDTQYFGPGTRLTVL.

V is TRBV19 and J is TRBJ1-5; maybe TRBD1 (5 bases). V dropped 10 bases and J dropped 6 bases, with 16 bases sitting between them. Germline CDR1 is LNHDA and CDR2 is SQIVND (reference sequence). The CDR3 is 13 amino acids. The CDR3 loop reads CATASTGGQPQHF. DNA for the CDR3: TGTGCCACCGCCAGTACGGGGGGTCAGCCCCAGCATTTT.

The chain links TRBV7-3 to TRBJ2-7; 9 bases agree with TRBD1. The germline CDR1 and CDR2 sequences are SGHTA and FQGTGA. The CDR3 covers 13 residues. V was clipped by 4 bases and J by 5 bases; unmatched bases: 3. The chain's CDR3 is CASSSGQGHEQYF. The CDR3 DNA reads TGTGCCAGCAGCTCGGGACAGGGCCACGAGCAGTACTTC.

V is TRBV29-1 and J is TRBJ2-3, with 10 bases identical to TRBD1. Per germline, CDR1 SQVTM and CDR2 ANQGSEA. The CDR3 contains 14 residues. With 6 bases clipped from V and 6 bases from J, the junction kept 9 bases outside the gene matches. The DNA for the CDR3 is TGCAGCGTCGGAGGGACAGGGGTCTCGGATACGCAGTATTTT. Encoded protein: CSVGGTGVSDTQYF.

The chain links TRBV5-4 to TRBJ2-1; TRBD2 matches 13 bases. The CDR3 covers 14 residues. V shed 5 bases, J shed 5 bases, and the junction held 1 base outside the gene matches. In germline, CDR1 is SGHNT, CDR2 YYREEE (reference sequence). Here the CDR3 reads CASRTSGGNNEQFF. The CDR3 DNA sequence: TGTGCCAGCAGGACTAGCGGGGGGAACAATGAGCAGTTCTTC.